These T cell receptor beta chains were read from a single sample in a study of regulatory T cells in long-lasting Graves disease. MiXCR, applied by TCRdb to the multiplex PCR reads, yields one record per CDR3 protein. Here the sample spans roughly 510,000 distinct CDR3 sequences, around 15% being singletons. These data were also filed under a second study, of T cells in Graves' hyperthyroidism and ophthalmopathy.

Sequencing used peripheral blood mononuclear cells (PBMCs), obtained at new diagnosis, from a patient treated with antithyroid drugs. The receptors were gathered from a man aged 18 to 29 with Graves disease. CDR3s include the opening cysteine and the closing phenylalanine or tryptophan. The D gene is left open where the match is weak. Some rows mark clone size as missing; the rest say once, few, many or name a class of expanded clone.

clone size: few; J gene: TRBJ1-2; V gene: TRBV29-1; D gene: -; CDR3 DNA: TGCAGCGTTGAAGTTTCACGTGGGCGTGTTGGTCGGGGCTACACCTTC; CDR3 protein: CSVEVSRGRVGRGYTF
clone size: few; J gene: TRBJ1-2; V gene: TRBV20-1; D gene: -; CDR3 DNA: TGCAGTGGAGCGGGCCTTAACTATGGCTACACCTTC; CDR3 protein: CSGAGLNYGYTF
clone size: -; J gene: TRBJ2-7; V gene: TRBV11-2; D gene: TRBD2; CDR3 DNA: TGTGCCAGCAGCCCCGGAGGGACTAGCGGGTTTTACGAGCAGTACTTC; CDR3 protein: CASSPGGTSGFYEQYF
clone size: -; J gene: TRBJ2-3; V gene: TRBV5-6; D gene: TRBD1; CDR3 DNA: TGTGCCAGCAGCTTGGGGGGACAGGGGGGCACAGATACGCAGTATTTT; CDR3 protein: CASSLGGQGGTDTQYF
clone size: -; J gene: TRBJ1-2; V gene: TRBV28; D gene: TRBD1; CDR3 DNA: TGTGCCAGCAGCCCCCAAGGGGGCCGTACTAACTATGGCTACACCTTC; CDR3 protein: CASSPQGGRTNYGYTF
clone size: many; J gene: TRBJ2-5; V gene: TRBV30; D gene: -; CDR3 DNA: TGTGCCTGGAGTAATCACGGCGGGCTGGAGACCCAGTACTTC; CDR3 protein: CAWSNHGGLETQYF
clone size: -; J gene: TRBJ2-3; V gene: TRBV7-9; D gene: TRBD2; CDR3 DNA: TGTGCCAGCAACCACTCCACTAGCGGAAGCACAGATACGCAGTATTTT; CDR3 protein: CASNHSTSGSTDTQYF
clone size: few; J gene: TRBJ2-5; V gene: TRBV2; D gene: -; CDR3 DNA: TGTGCCAGCAGTGCCAGGGACGGGCGAGTTAGAGAGACCCAGTACTTC; CDR3 protein: CASSARDGRVRETQYF
clone size: many; J gene: TRBJ2-7; V gene: TRBV28; D gene: -; CDR3 DNA: TGTGCCAGCCAGGGGAGGGCCGTTTACGAGCAGTACTTC; CDR3 protein: CASQGRAVYEQYF
clone size: many; J gene: TRBJ2-1; V gene: TRBV20-1; D gene: -; CDR3 DNA: TGCAGTGCTGGAAGGACGAGGCGGGCGGATGAGCAGTTCTTC; CDR3 protein: CSAGRTRRADEQFF
clone size: -; J gene: TRBJ2-2; V gene: TRBV5-1; D gene: -; CDR3 DNA: TGCGCCAGCAGCCCAGACGGTGAACCCGGGGAGCTGTTTTTT; CDR3 protein: CASSPDGEPGELFF
clone size: -; J gene: TRBJ2-5; V gene: TRBV7-7; D gene: -; CDR3 DNA: TGTGCTAGCAGCCCGAACATGATAGGGACCCAGTACTTC; CDR3 protein: CASSPNMIGTQYF
clone size: few; J gene: TRBJ2-7; V gene: TRBV28; D gene: TRBD2; CDR3 DNA: TGTGCCAGCAGAGGTATCGGGGGGGAGCAGTACTTC; CDR3 protein: CASRGIGGEQYF
clone size: -; J gene: TRBJ2-7; V gene: TRBV10-1; D gene: -; CDR3 DNA: TGCGCCAGCTGCCTTTCGACAGGTAACTCCTACGAGCAGTACTTC; CDR3 protein: CASCLSTGNSYEQYF
clone size: -; J gene: TRBJ2-1; V gene: TRBV27; D gene: TRBD1; CDR3 DNA: TGTGCCAGCAGTTTAAGGGGACAGGGGGCGGCTCGTGGTGAGCAGTTCTTC; CDR3 protein: CASSLRGQGAARGEQFF
clone size: few; J gene: TRBJ1-1; V gene: TRBV28; D gene: -; CDR3 DNA: TGTGCCACCGTTCTGGTCATGAACACTGAAGCTTTCTTT; CDR3 protein: CATVLVMNTEAFF
clone size: many; J gene: TRBJ2-1; V gene: TRBV12-3/TRBV12-4; D gene: -; CDR3 DNA: TGTGCCAGCAGTTGGGGACTCCTGGTCGACAATGAGCAGTTCTTC; CDR3 protein: CASSWGLLVDNEQFF